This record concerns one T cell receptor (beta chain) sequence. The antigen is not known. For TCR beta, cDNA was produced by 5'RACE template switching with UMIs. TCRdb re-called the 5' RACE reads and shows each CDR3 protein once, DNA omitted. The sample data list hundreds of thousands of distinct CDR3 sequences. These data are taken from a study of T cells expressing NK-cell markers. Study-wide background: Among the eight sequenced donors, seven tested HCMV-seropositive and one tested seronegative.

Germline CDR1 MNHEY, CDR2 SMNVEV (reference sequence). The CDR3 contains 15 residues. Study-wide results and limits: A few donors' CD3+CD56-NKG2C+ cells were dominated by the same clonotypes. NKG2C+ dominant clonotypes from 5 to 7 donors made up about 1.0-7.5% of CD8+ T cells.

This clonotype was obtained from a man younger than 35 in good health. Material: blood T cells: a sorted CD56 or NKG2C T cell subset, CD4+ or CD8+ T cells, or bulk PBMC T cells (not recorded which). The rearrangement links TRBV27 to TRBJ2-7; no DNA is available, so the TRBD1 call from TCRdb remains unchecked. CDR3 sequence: CASSFSRDRPYEQYF.